The 6 T cell receptor beta chains listed next were all sequenced from one sample in a study of identical twins (TCRdb year 2016). Libraries were constructed by 5' RACE. The sequencer was an Illumina HiSeq 2000. TCRdb reanalyzed the raw reads on its own, using fastp at Q25 for trimming and MiXCR for clone calling, and kept in-frame beta chains. Rows merge per CDR3 protein into single entries with the most common DNA and genes. The sample table records 650,000 to 800,000 distinct CDR3 sequences; around 8.3% of these occur just once. 0.75% to 1% of the sample is in the top ten clones. The sample was also reused in another study, on yellow fever vaccine responses in identical twins.

Sequencing input: PBMCs. These receptors came from a young woman in good health.

The rearrangement links TRBV2 to TRBJ1-1; D possibly corresponds to TRBD1 (5 bases). The CDR3 loop spans 11 amino acids. Trimming took 6 bases from V and 4 from J, leaving 6 bases between them. The germline V gene has CDR1 SNHLY and CDR2 FYNNEI. CDR3 in DNA: TGTGCCAGCAGGGGGGGCACTGAAGCTTTCTTT. Translation: CASRGGTEAFF.

J is TRBJ1-5 and V is TRBV7-9; D uncertain. This CDR3 region has 15 residues. V shed 1 base and J shed 4 bases, with 11 bases lying between them. Germline CDR1 SEHNR, CDR2 FQNEAQ (reference sequence). CDR3 residues: CASSLVAETNQPQHF. The CDR3 region has the DNA TGTGCCAGCAGCTTAGTGGCAGAGACAAATCAGCCCCAGCATTTT.

The genes are TRBV28 and TRBJ2-1, with TRBD1 identical over 9 bases. Germline V CDR1 and CDR2: MDHEN, SYDVKM. J lost 6 bases, V lost 10 bases, and 7 bases had no gene match. This CDR3 has 13 residues. The CDR3 is CAIWTGAGNEQFF. The CDR3 nucleotides are TGTGCCATATGGACAGGGGCGGGCAATGAGCAGTTCTTC.

This clonotype was counted between two and nine times. The chain recombines TRBV6-6 with TRBJ2-5; D gene unclear. The V and J ends lost 1 base and 5 bases respectively, with 5 bases between them. CDR3 length: 12 residues. Germline lookup yields CDR1 MNHNY and CDR2 SVGAGI (reference sequence). The CDR3 nucleotides are TGTGCCAGCAGTTACTTAGAGGAGACCCAGTACTTC. Protein product: CASSYLEETQYF.

This clonotype has only a few counts. The chain employs TRBV9 and TRBJ2-1; D not certain. Trimming took 2 bases from V and 0 from J, leaving 9 bases between them. Germline lookup yields CDR1 SGDLS and CDR2 YYNGEE. The length of the CDR3 is 15 residues. The CDR3 nucleotides read TGTGCCAGCAGCGTCCAGGCCAACTCCTACAATGAGCAGTTCTTC. Protein: CASSVQANSYNEQFF.

V usage is TRBV24-1 and J usage is TRBJ2-3; D possibly matches TRBD1 or TRBD2 (6 bases each). Trimming cost V 5 bases and J 6 bases, with 14 bases left between them. The CDR3 consists of 14 residues. Looked up from germline, CDR1 is KGHDR and CDR2 is SFDVKD. The CDR3 DNA reads as TGTGCCACCAGTGCCCCGGGGGCTCGGGATACGCAGTATTTT. This translates into CATSAPGARDTQYF.